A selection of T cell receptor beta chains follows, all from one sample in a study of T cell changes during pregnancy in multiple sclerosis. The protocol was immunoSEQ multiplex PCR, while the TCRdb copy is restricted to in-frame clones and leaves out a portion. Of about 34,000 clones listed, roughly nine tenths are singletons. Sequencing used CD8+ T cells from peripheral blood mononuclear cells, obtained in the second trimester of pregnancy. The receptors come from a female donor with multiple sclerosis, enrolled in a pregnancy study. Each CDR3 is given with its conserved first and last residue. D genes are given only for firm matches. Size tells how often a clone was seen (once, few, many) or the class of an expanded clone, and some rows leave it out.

CDR3aa: CASSPTSGSLETQYF
CDR3nt: TGCGCCAGCAGCCCGACTAGCGGGAGTTTGGAGACCCAGTACTTC
abundance: -
j_gene: TRBJ2-5
v_gene: TRBV4-3
d_gene: TRBD2

CDR3aa: CASGGVAGGPETQYF
CDR3nt: TGTGCCAGCGGGGGGGTAGCGGGAGGGCCGGAGACCCAGTACTTC
abundance: -
j_gene: TRBJ2-5
v_gene: TRBV6-1
d_gene: TRBD2

CDR3aa: CASSPGVPSHEQYF
CDR3nt: TGCGCCAGCAGCCCGGGGGTCCCAAGTCACGAGCAGTACTTC
abundance: -
j_gene: TRBJ2-7
v_gene: TRBV4-1
d_gene: -

CDR3aa: CASTWTGTGIEEQYF
CDR3nt: TGTGCCAGTACCTGGACCGGGACAGGGATTGAAGAGCAGTACTTC
abundance: -
j_gene: TRBJ2-7
v_gene: TRBV19
d_gene: TRBD1

CDR3aa: CSVEGEGRTYNEQFF
CDR3nt: TGCAGCGTTGAAGGGGAGGGTCGCACCTACAATGAGCAGTTCTTC
abundance: -
j_gene: TRBJ2-1
v_gene: TRBV29-1
d_gene: TRBD2

CDR3aa: CASSYSDSYEQYF
CDR3nt: TGTGCCAGCAGTTACTCGGACAGCTACGAGCAGTACTTC
abundance: -
j_gene: TRBJ2-7
v_gene: TRBV6-5
d_gene: -

CDR3aa: CASSPHRGGTEAFF
CDR3nt: TGTGCCAGCAGCCCCCACAGGGGCGGTACTGAAGCTTTCTTT
abundance: -
j_gene: TRBJ1-1
v_gene: TRBV6-5
d_gene: TRBD1

CDR3aa: CASSQTDPYNEQFF
CDR3nt: TGTGCCAGCAGCCAGACAGACCCCTACAATGAGCAGTTCTTC
abundance: -
j_gene: TRBJ2-1
v_gene: TRBV13
d_gene: -

CDR3aa: CASTSPGVPGNTIYF
CDR3nt: TGTGCCAGCACCTCCCCAGGGGTTCCTGGAAACACCATATATTTT
abundance: -
j_gene: TRBJ1-3
v_gene: TRBV25-1
d_gene: -

CDR3aa: CASSLGRTSGYQETQYF
CDR3nt: TGTGCCAGCAGCTTGGGGAGGACTAGCGGTTACCAAGAGACCCAGTACTTC
abundance: -
j_gene: TRBJ2-5
v_gene: TRBV11-2
d_gene: TRBD2

CDR3aa: CASSLSFAGANEQFF
CDR3nt: TGCGCCAGCAGCTTGAGTTTTGCGGGAGCCAATGAGCAGTTCTTC
abundance: -
j_gene: TRBJ2-1
v_gene: TRBV5-1
d_gene: TRBD2

CDR3aa: CASSPRDRAWEQYF
CDR3nt: TGTGCCAGCAGCCCTCGGGACAGGGCCTGGGAGCAGTACTTC
abundance: once
j_gene: TRBJ2-7
v_gene: TRBV7-9
d_gene: TRBD1

CDR3aa: CASSLDRYEQYF
CDR3nt: TGTGCCAGCAGCCTGGACAGATACGAGCAGTACTTC
abundance: -
j_gene: TRBJ2-7
v_gene: TRBV5-4
d_gene: -

CDR3aa: CASSLAVRSGDEQFF
CDR3nt: TGTGCCAGCAGCTTGGCCGTAAGGTCCGGAGATGAGCAGTTCTTC
abundance: -
j_gene: TRBJ2-1
v_gene: TRBV5-6
d_gene: -

CDR3aa: CASSWTSGTGGTQYF
CDR3nt: TGTGCTAGCAGCTGGACATCTGGTACAGGGGGGACCCAGTACTTC
abundance: -
j_gene: TRBJ2-5
v_gene: TRBV7-7
d_gene: TRBD1

CDR3aa: CASSVPPGRRGNTNEKLFF
CDR3nt: TGCGCCAGCAGCGTACCGCCGGGGAGGCGAGGGAACACTAATGAAAAACTGTTTTTT
abundance: -
j_gene: TRBJ1-4
v_gene: TRBV4-1
d_gene: -

CDR3aa: CASSARTASTNYGYTF
CDR3nt: TGTGCCAGTAGTGCGCGGACAGCCTCCACTAACTATGGCTACACCTTC
abundance: -
j_gene: TRBJ1-2
v_gene: TRBV19
d_gene: -

CDR3aa: CASTLLAGGYTGELFF
CDR3nt: TGTGCCAGCACCCTACTAGCGGGAGGGTACACCGGGGAGCTGTTTTTT
abundance: -
j_gene: TRBJ2-2
v_gene: TRBV2
d_gene: TRBD2

CDR3aa: CASSLSGANYGYTF
CDR3nt: TGTGCCAGCAGCTTAAGCGGGGCTAACTATGGCTACACCTTC
abundance: -
j_gene: TRBJ1-2
v_gene: TRBV13
d_gene: -

CDR3aa: CASSMGQGTINEQFF
CDR3nt: TGTGCCAGTAGTATGGGACAGGGGACCATCAATGAGCAGTTCTTC
abundance: -
j_gene: TRBJ2-1
v_gene: TRBV19
d_gene: TRBD1

CDR3aa: CASSISLAQNYEQYF
CDR3nt: TGTGCCAGTAGTATCTCCCTAGCTCAGAACTACGAGCAGTACTTC
abundance: -
j_gene: TRBJ2-7
v_gene: TRBV19
d_gene: -

CDR3aa: CASSLTSGQYNEQFF
CDR3nt: TGTGCCAGCAGCCTAACTAGCGGGCAATACAATGAGCAGTTCTTC
abundance: few
j_gene: TRBJ2-1
v_gene: TRBV7-2
d_gene: TRBD2

CDR3aa: CASSVGTGGREKLFF
CDR3nt: TGTGCCAGTAGTGTTGGGACAGGCGGTCGTGAAAAACTGTTTTTT
abundance: -
j_gene: TRBJ1-4
v_gene: TRBV19
d_gene: TRBD1

CDR3aa: CASSESLAGEVDTQYF
CDR3nt: TGCGCCAGCAGTGAGTCCTTAGCGGGAGAGGTAGATACGCAGTATTTT
abundance: -
j_gene: TRBJ2-3
v_gene: TRBV10-2
d_gene: TRBD2

CDR3aa: CASSLGQGASEAFF
CDR3nt: TGTGCCAGCAGTTTGGGACAGGGGGCATCTGAAGCTTTCTTT
abundance: -
j_gene: TRBJ1-1
v_gene: TRBV6-6
d_gene: TRBD1

CDR3aa: CASRPGEYYGYTF
CDR3nt: TGTGCCAGCAGACCGGGGGAGTACTATGGCTACACCTTC
abundance: -
j_gene: TRBJ1-2
v_gene: TRBV28
d_gene: -

CDR3aa: CASSQGQGVIYGYTF
CDR3nt: TGCGCCAGCAGCCAGGGACAGGGGGTTATCTATGGCTACACCTTC
abundance: -
j_gene: TRBJ1-2
v_gene: TRBV4-1
d_gene: TRBD1

CDR3aa: CASSDRTGAYNEQFF
CDR3nt: TGTGCCAGCAGCGACAGGACAGGGGCATACAATGAGCAGTTCTTC
abundance: -
j_gene: TRBJ2-1
v_gene: TRBV11-2
d_gene: TRBD1

CDR3aa: CASSQEEGSSTEAFF
CDR3nt: TGCGCCAGCAGCCAAGAGGAGGGGTCGTCCACTGAAGCTTTCTTT
abundance: few
j_gene: TRBJ1-1
v_gene: TRBV4-1
d_gene: -